This note documents a single T cell receptor (beta chain) sequence. The data were produced by immunoSEQ multiplex PCR, yet TCRdb's version contains in-frame clones alone and is incomplete. The data show approximately 2,000 clones, around two fifths seen once. The data were taken from a study of T cells in localized non-small cell lung cancer. Unmatched junction bases numbered 9, after V lost 5 bases and J lost 7 bases. Germline CDR1 reads MNHGY; CDR2 reads SAAAGT. The CDR3 is 15 residues long. The TCR sequence derives from a female donor of 60 years or more with stage I lung adenocarcinoma. The sample was lung tumor tissue, taken before any cancer treatment. The gene calls are TRBV6-8 and TRBJ1-4; 8 bases match TRBD1. In DNA form, the CDR3 reads TGTGCCAGCAGTACCGGACAGGGAGACGGTGAAAAACTGTTTTTT. The encoded protein is CASSTGQGDGEKLFF.